The 8 T cell receptor beta chains given below trace back to one sample, sequenced in a study of a mutant IDH1 vaccine in newly diagnosed glioma. This table comes from immunoSEQ multiplex PCR, and its TCRdb copy is limited to in-frame clones, with some not included. The data hold fewer than 35,000 clones, with roughly 89% observed a single time. Time point denoted: week 11, during vaccination. Topical imiquimod accompanied each vaccine dose, which consisted of 300 ug of mutant IDH1 20-mer peptide. These receptors are not linked to any known antigen. Sample: PBMCs, taken from a glioma patient whose treatment included an IDH1 peptide vaccine. These receptors originate from a young man with glioma.

This clone occurred a few times. The chain is built from TRBV19 and TRBJ1-2, with 7 bases that match TRBD1. The CDR3 length is 15 residues. J gave up 1 base and V 5 bases, and 7 bases lay outside the gene matches. Per germline, CDR1 LNHDA and CDR2 SQIVND (reference sequence). CDR3 sequence: CASSPRDSHNYGYTF. The CDR3, as DNA: TGTGCCAGTAGTCCTCGGGACAGTCATAACTATGGCTACACCTTC.

This chain connects TRBV6-6 to TRBJ2-7; D is ambiguous. With 7 bases removed from V and 0 bases from J, the gap between germline ends came to 16 bases. The CDR3 runs 15 residues. Germline V gives CDR1 MNHNY, CDR2 SVGAGI (reference sequence). CDR3 amino acids: CASTSTATSSYEQYF. In nucleotides, the CDR3 is TGTGCCAGCACCTCGACTGCCACGAGCTCCTACGAGCAGTACTTC.

The chain joins TRBV4-1 to TRBJ1-1; no firm D call. CDR1 and CDR2 from the germline V gene are MGHRA and YSYEKL. The CDR3 spans 12 residues. V shed 0 bases and J shed 6 bases, with 5 bases lying between them. CDR3 sequence: CASSQDGPEAFF. The CDR3 DNA reads as TGCGCCAGCAGCCAAGACGGGCCTGAAGCTTTCTTT.

The chain carries TRBV25-1 and TRBJ2-7, with 8 bases fitting TRBD2. CDR3 length: 13 amino acids. V lost 11 bases to trimming and J lost 2 bases; unmatched junction nucleotides: 8. Germline CDR1 reads MGHDK; CDR2 reads SYGVNS. Here the CDR3 DNA reads TGTGCCCACGGACTAGCCGGAACCTACGAGCAGTACTTC. The encoded protein is CAHGLAGTYEQYF.

CDR3 sequence reads: CASGTGTSGSGEQFF. DNA for the CDR3: TGCGCCAGCGGAACCGGGACTAGCGGGAGCGGTGAGCAGTTCTTC. V usage is TRBV10-2 and J usage is TRBJ2-1, with 14 bases fitting TRBD2. The CDR3 has 15 amino acids. CDR1 and CDR2 (germline): WSHSY, SAAADI. J gave up 9 bases and V 8 bases, and 9 bases lay outside the gene matches.

This clone was counted a single time. This sequence joins TRBV9 and TRBJ1-2; no clear D gene. Trimming shortened V by 3 bases and J by 4 bases, and 16 bases separated the two germline ends. The CDR3 is made up of 15 amino acids. Germline CDR1 is SGDLS and CDR2 is YYNGEE. The DNA for the CDR3 is TGTGCCAGCAGCGCCCGAGAAGGCCCCGTCTATGGCTACACCTTC. As protein: CASSAREGPVYGYTF.

This rearrangement joins TRBV7-2 to TRBJ2-5, with D possibly being TRBD1 or TRBD2 (5 bases each). V lost 6 bases and J 7 bases, leaving 21 bases between the germline ends. Germline V gives CDR1 SGHTA, CDR2 FQGNSA. The CDR3 sequence is 15 residues long. This CDR3 reads CASSYGGGQGVTQYF. In DNA, the CDR3 is TGTGCCAGCAGTTACGGCGGAGGACAAGGCGTGACCCAGTACTTC. Filled out from reference TRBV7-2 and TRBJ2-5, the complete variable domain reads GAGVSQSPSNKVTEKGKDVELRCDPISGHTALYWYRQSLGQGLEFLIYFQGNSAPDKSGLPSDRFSAERTGGSVSTLTIQRTQQEDSAVYLCASSYGGGQGVTQYFGPGTRLLVL.

This chain uses TRBV30 with TRBJ1-1, with TRBD1 identical over 7 bases. The CDR3 is made up of 13 amino acids. The germline gives CDR1 GTSNPN, CDR2 SVGIG (reference sequence). V was clipped by 5 bases and J by 10 bases; unmatched bases: 13. CDR3 nucleotides: TGTGCCTGGGAACCCGGACAGGACCAAAGAGCTTTCTTT. Translated, it gives CAWEPGQDQRAFF.